Sequencing of this T cell receptor beta chain was carried out in a study of blood T cells in healthy people across ages. Through a sample-barcoded 5' primer and a J-beta primer mix, a second PCR was run for roughly 7 to 11 cycles. Sequencing recovered at least 3 million CDR3-containing paired-end reads from each sample. Via MiXCR, TCRdb re-called the 5' RACE reads, giving one row per CDR3 protein. The sample includes over 1,500,000 distinct CDR3 sequences, 35% to 50% of them seen just once. Specimen: blood. The receptor was isolated from a human donor in good health.

CDR3 amino acids: CASSPWGSVNTEAFF. The CDR3 DNA is TGCGCCAGCAGCCCATGGGGCAGCGTGAACACTGAAGCTTTCTTT. V is TRBV4-1 and J is TRBJ1-1, with D possibly being TRBD1 (5 bases). In germline, CDR1 is MGHRA, CDR2 YSYEKL. The CDR3 contains 15 residues. The V and J ends lost 4 bases and 0 bases respectively, with 12 bases between them.